One and the same sample provided the 24 T cell receptor beta chains below, sequenced in a study of T cells expressing NK-cell markers. After re-calling the 5' RACE reads, TCRdb lists one entry per CDR3 protein, DNA absent. This listing includes about 380,000 distinct CDR3 sequences. The sequenced sample was blood T cells: a sorted CD56 or NKG2C T cell subset, CD4+ or CD8+ T cells, or bulk PBMC T cells (not recorded which). The origin of the receptors is a man aged 18-75 years in good health.

CDR3 protein: CASSPGGRGLSNQPQHF. The V and J genes are TRBV12-3 or TRBV12-4 and TRBJ1-5; TCRdb picks TRBD1, but there is no DNA to check that call. The CDR3 totals 17 residues.

The V and J genes are TRBV28 and TRBJ2-3; TCRdb gives TRBD1 as the D gene, but with no DNA this cannot be confirmed. This CDR3 is built from 15 residues. Germline loops: CDR1 MDHEN, CDR2 SYDVKM. The CDR3 loop is CASRSAGGRKDTQYF.

This chain's CDR3 is CASRPQASSPSSYEQYF. The chain carries TRBV6-1 and TRBJ2-7; the TCRdb D gene call, TRBD2, has no DNA to confirm it. The CDR3 covers 17 residues. Per the germline V gene, CDR1 is MNHNS and CDR2 is SASEGT.

This chain connects TRBV12-3 or TRBV12-4 to TRBJ1-2. The CDR3 has 12 residues. The CDR3 sequence: CASSPTRGGYTF.

The V call is TRBV24-1, the J call TRBJ1-2; as DNA is missing, the TRBD1 call by TCRdb cannot be tested. CDR3 size: 13 residues. CDR1 KGHDR and CDR2 SFDVKD come from the germline V gene. The CDR3 sequence: CATSDRTGEGYTF.

The chain employs TRBV20-1 and TRBJ2-1; without DNA, the TCRdb call of TRBD1 cannot be checked. CDR3 length: 15 amino acids. Germline-derived CDR1 and CDR2 are DFQATT and SNEGSKA (reference sequence). The CDR3 sequence is CSARGTAGAYNEQFF.

The chain is built from TRBV6-1 and TRBJ1-1; absent DNA, TCRdb's TRBD1 call cannot be checked. The germline CDR1 and CDR2 sequences are MNHNS and SASEGT. The CDR3 has 16 residues. The CDR3 spells CATGRGTGGVGTEAFF.

The CDR3 sequence: CASSLDPGAGLNTEAFF. V gene TRBV5-5 combines with J gene TRBJ1-1; TCRdb indicates TRBD1, and absent DNA this call remains unverified. The CDR3 has 17 residues. Germline V lookup: CDR1 SGHKS, CDR2 YYEKEE (reference sequence).

This chain uses TRBV28 with TRBJ2-7; TCRdb selects TRBD1, and the lack of DNA leaves this call unchecked. This CDR3 contains 13 residues. Per the germline V gene, CDR1 is MDHEN and CDR2 is SYDVKM. The CDR3 sequence: CASTSGGGHEQYF.

This chain links TRBV24-1 with TRBJ2-7; TCRdb designates TRBD1, a call that cannot be tested without DNA. CDR3 size: 13 residues. Germline CDR1 reads KGHDR; CDR2 reads SFDVKD. The CDR3 reads CATSDRARYEQYF.

CDR3 amino acids: CASSPSEGRNTGELFF. The chain uses TRBV4-1 and TRBJ2-2. The CDR3 loop spans 16 amino acids. Looked up from germline, CDR1 is MGHRA and CDR2 is YSYEKL.

The chain has TRBV14 and TRBJ2-6. From germline, CDR1 is SGHDN and CDR2 FVKESK. The CDR3 length is 15 residues. The CDR3 here is CASSQRGSGANVLTF.

The chain uses TRBV19 and TRBJ2-7; TCRdb gives TRBD2 as the D gene, but with no DNA this cannot be confirmed. Germline V gene sequence: CDR1 LNHDA, CDR2 SQIVND (reference sequence). This CDR3 comprises 15 residues. This CDR3 reads CASSLRTSGGREQYF.

The J gene is TRBJ2-1, the V gene TRBV20-1; as DNA is missing, the TRBD2 call by TCRdb cannot be tested. The CDR3 spans 12 residues. Germline CDR1 is DFQATT and CDR2 is SNEGSKA (reference sequence). This chain's CDR3 is CSARGGLAKQFF.

The chain couples TRBV12-3 or TRBV12-4 to TRBJ2-7; with no DNA, the TCRdb D assignment of TRBD1 cannot be verified. This CDR3 is 12 amino acids long. The CDR3 sequence is CASTDRVYEQYF.

This rearrangement joins TRBV5-5 to TRBJ2-3; no DNA is available, so the TRBD2 call from TCRdb remains unchecked. This CDR3 has 16 amino acids. Germline V gene lookup returns CDR1 SGHKS and CDR2 YYEKEE (reference sequence). CDR3 sequence: CASSYGTLAGVDTQYF.

The chain has TRBV6-1 and TRBJ2-2; the D call of TRBD1 rests on TCRdb alone, since no DNA is present to check it. This CDR3 region has 14 residues. Germline V gives CDR1 MNHNS, CDR2 SASEGT. The CDR3 loop is CASSKGGATGELFF.

The CDR3 sequence: CASGQGSGNTIYF. The chain couples TRBV18 to TRBJ1-3. Per the germline V gene, CDR1 is KGHSH and CDR2 is LQKENI. This CDR3 region has 13 residues.

The chain has TRBV2 and TRBJ2-2; as DNA is missing, the TRBD1 call by TCRdb cannot be tested. This CDR3 is built from 14 residues. Per the germline V gene, CDR1 is SNHLY and CDR2 is FYNNEI. The CDR3 here is CASSERGWTGELFF.

This sequence joins TRBV7-9 and TRBJ1-2. The CDR3 has 16 amino acids. Germline CDR1 and CDR2: SEHNR and FQNEAQ (reference sequence). CDR3 sequence reads: CASSLAKGRAGNGYTF.

This chain uses TRBV6-1 with TRBJ1-2. Germline CDR1 MNHNS, CDR2 SASEGT. The CDR3 sequence is 13 residues long. The CDR3 loop reads CASIGQNAYGYTF.

The rearrangement uses TRBV27 and TRBJ1-4. Germline CDR1 MNHEY, CDR2 SMNVEV (reference sequence). The CDR3 contains 14 residues. The CDR3 sequence is CASSFRYSNEKLFF.

The V and J genes are TRBV29-1 and TRBJ1-1; TCRdb reports TRBD1, a call that lacks DNA to check it against. This CDR3 region has 13 residues. Germline-derived CDR1 and CDR2 are SQVTM and ANQGSEA. CDR3 region: CSVWVGAGTEAFF. The full variable domain, rest sourced from reference TRBV29-1 and TRBJ1-1, is SAVISQKPSRDICQRGTSLTIQCQVDSQVTMMFWYRQQPGQSLTLIATANQGSEATYESGFVIDKFPISRPNLTFSTLTVSNMSPEDSSIYLCSVWVGAGTEAFFGQGTRLTVV.

The V gene is TRBV6-6, the J gene TRBJ2-7. Germline V gene data show CDR1 as MNHNY and CDR2 as SVGAGI (reference sequence). The CDR3 is made up of 12 amino acids. The chain's CDR3 is CASSSTTYEQYF.